This is a list of T cell receptor beta chains from one sample in a study of blood T cell repertoires in COVID-19. Repertoires were generated with immunoSEQ multiplex PCR, while TCRdb's copy carries only in-frame clones and drops some. The top ten clones hold 7.3% of a sample with under 35,000 clones, 75% to 90% of them seen once. Sequenced input: peripheral blood. All receptors derive from a human donor in a cohort sampled during active COVID-19. Each CDR3 is given without its conserved first and last residue. Each record gives: D gene, J gene, V gene, CDR3 protein. A D gene is named only where the DNA matches it firmly.

>NA|TRBJ2-2|TRBV28
ASSPNTNTGELF
>TRBD1|TRBJ1-2|TRBV18
ASSPSSGQGRGYT
>TRBD2|TRBJ2-2|TRBV6-1
ASSGLAGANTGELF
>TRBD1|TRBJ1-1|TRBV28
ASSLPGGFSPEAF
>TRBD1|TRBJ2-5|TRBV4-1
ASSQDEGTGFLETQY
>NA|TRBJ1-5|TRBV27
ASSPQGGGQPQH
>TRBD1|TRBJ1-1|TRBV29-1
SAHHTGGQNTEAF
>TRBD1|TRBJ1-1|TRBV18
ASSPSRGYTEAF
>TRBD2|TRBJ2-7|TRBV6-6
ASGGVGQY
>NA|TRBJ1-1|TRBV6-6
ASIKGLNTEAF
>NA|TRBJ2-1|TRBV10-3
AINLGEVSNNEQF
>NA|TRBJ2-1|TRBV5-1
ASSFQGSDEQF
>TRBD2|TRBJ2-1|TRBV25-1
ASSEYSGGYNEQF
>NA|TRBJ1-2|TRBV30
AWRMVGGARGYT
>TRBD1|TRBJ1-1|TRBV7-3
ASSLMGRGYTEAF
>NA|TRBJ2-2|TRBV27
ASSGIRRKTDTGELF
>TRBD2|TRBJ2-7|TRBV5-8
ASSGLAGNYEQY
>TRBD2|TRBJ2-1|TRBV5-1
ASSLAGSGVADEQF
>TRBD2|TRBJ2-3|TRBV10-3
AISGPTSGSADTQY
>NA|TRBJ2-4|TRBV19
ASSIETGGAKNIQY
>NA|TRBJ1-6|TRBV28
ASSLSTANSPLH
>TRBD1|TRBJ2-3|TRBV28
ASSPDRDEADTQY